This T cell receptor (beta chain) was observed in a study of CD8+ T cells in alopecia areata. Study information: It was oral tofacitinib, at 5 to 10 mg twice daily, that treated patients received.

General observations from the study: Significant decreases in scalp clonality and expanded CD8+ clones followed tofacitinib treatment.

V shed 1 base and J 7 bases; nucleotides not matched to a gene: 5. The CDR3 has 14 residues. Germline loops: CDR1 SGHRS, CDR2 YFSETQ. Treatment indicated: oral pan-JAK inhibitor, 5-10 mg twice daily. After isolation, RNA underwent reverse transcription to generate cDNA as the sequencing template. The table came from immunoSEQ multiplex PCR; TCRdb's copy has only in-frame clones and leaves some out. This table has approximately 120,000 clones, roughly 57% appearing once. Details on this clone: Its cognate antigen is unknown.

The genes are TRBV5-1 and TRBJ2-7; 10 bases agree with TRBD2. The sequence came from a human donor with alopecia areata. This material consisted of CD4+ T cells sorted from blood, taken at week 4, from a patient treated with tofacitinib. CDR3: CASSLLLAGMEQYF. The CDR3 DNA sequence: TGCGCCAGCAGCTTGCTACTAGCGGGGATGGAGCAGTACTTC.